The 32 T cell receptor beta chains below all came from one sample that was sequenced in a study of cytomegalovirus exposure and HLA in healthy donors. Researchers ran the PCR with 60 Vbeta and 13 Jbeta primers. Only in-frame clones appear in the TCRdb table, and some are missing; sequencing was by immunoSEQ multiplex PCR. The sample has about 190,000 clones; less than 85% are singletons. The specimen was PBMCs. The receptors were sampled from a man aged 30-40 years in good health and CMV-seropositive.

The CDR3 protein is CASSYHASGPSVEAFF. CDR3 sequence (DNA): TGTGCCAGCAGTTATCACGCCTCAGGGCCCTCCGTTGAAGCTTTCTTT. The chain combines TRBV6-5 with TRBJ1-1; D is possibly TRBD1 (5 bases). CDR3 length: 16 residues. The ends were cut back, 3 bases at V and 7 bases at J, with 21 bases in the middle. Germline loops: CDR1 MNHEY, CDR2 SVGAGI.

The chain uses TRBV5-4 and TRBJ2-1, with TRBD1 matching over 7 bases. The V and J ends lost 4 bases and 7 bases, in that order; junction bases with no gene match: 11. CDR1 SGHNT and CDR2 YYREEE come from the germline V gene (reference sequence). The CDR3 spans 15 residues. The CDR3 DNA reads as TGTGCCAGCAGCCTCATGGGACAGAGACAAAATGAGCAGTTCTTC. It specifies CASSLMGQRQNEQFF.

The V and J genes are TRBV19 and TRBJ2-4; TRBD2 aligns across 10 bases. The junction had 7 bases not matched to a gene; V was cut back by 7 bases and J by 1 base. Germline assignment: CDR1 LNHDA and CDR2 SQIVND (reference sequence). CDR3 size: 16 residues. CDR3 loop: CASTRAGGTAKNIQYF. The CDR3 region has the DNA TGTGCCAGTACCAGAGCGGGGGGGACGGCCAAAAACATTCAGTACTTC.

The V call is TRBV10-2, the J call TRBJ2-7; the D gene is possibly TRBD2 (7 bases). The CDR3 is made up of 16 amino acids. With 6 bases removed from V and 1 base from J, the gap between germline ends came to 19 bases. CDR1 is WSHSY and CDR2 is SAAADI in the germline V gene. The CDR3 bases are TGCGCCAGCAGCGCCGGGGGGACACTGATATCCTACGAGCAGTACTTC. Amino acid sequence: CASSAGGTLISYEQYF.

This clone has a single count. The chain is built from TRBV7-9 and TRBJ2-1; TRBD2 might be the D (5 bases). The V and J ends lost 3 bases and 6 bases respectively, with 9 bases between them. The CDR3 contains 13 residues. Looked up from germline, CDR1 is SEHNR and CDR2 is FQNEAQ (reference sequence). CDR3 in DNA: TGTGCCAGCAGCTTGGGAGAAGTCAATGAGCAGTTCTTC. It translates to CASSLGEVNEQFF.

The V gene is TRBV30, the J gene TRBJ1-1; no clear D. The V gene's germline CDR1 is GTSNPN and CDR2 SVGIG (reference sequence). The CDR3 is 14 residues long. V gave up 1 base and J gave up 5 bases, with 14 bases separating them. CDR3 bases: TGTGCCTGGAGTGGGATGGGAGGCGGGACTGAAGCTTTCTTT. It yields the protein CAWSGMGGGTEAFF.

The CDR3 spells CAWSGRTNTGELFF. CDR3 coding DNA: TGTGCCTGGAGTGGGCGGACGAACACCGGGGAGCTGTTTTTT. V gene TRBV30 combines with J gene TRBJ2-2; D unclear. Trimming took off 1 base at V and 0 bases at J, with 6 bases between the two ends. From germline, CDR1 is GTSNPN and CDR2 SVGIG (reference sequence). The CDR3 extends over 14 amino acids.

As DNA, the CDR3 is TGTTTCTGCAGGGGTTCCTACGAGCAGTACTTC. As protein: CFCRGSYEQYF. This chain uses TRBV9 with TRBJ2-7; perhaps TRBD1 as D (6 bases). The V gene's germline CDR1 is SGDLS and CDR2 YYNGEE. The CDR3 consists of 11 residues.

The DNA for the CDR3 is TGCGCCAGCAGCCAAGTAGCCTGGGTCGGTGGCGGAAAAGAGACCCAGTACTTC. As protein: CASSQVAWVGGGKETQYF. This rearrangement joins TRBV4-3 to TRBJ2-5; no definite D call. Germline V lookup: CDR1 LGHNA, CDR2 YSLEER. Trimming took 1 base from V and 3 from J, leaving 21 bases between them. This CDR3 region has 18 residues.

The chain uses TRBV13 and TRBJ2-7, with D perhaps matching TRBD2 (7 bases). V shed 1 base and J shed 4 bases, with 17 bases lying between them. This CDR3 has 16 residues. CDR1 is PRHDT and CDR2 is FYEKMQ in the germline V gene (reference sequence). CDR3 in DNA: TGTGCCAGCAGCTTAGCGGGGGGCCCTCACTCTTACGAGCAGTACTTC. Translating it yields CASSLAGGPHSYEQYF.

This clone occurred once. This chain links TRBV19 with TRBJ2-7, with 8 bases matching TRBD1. CDR3 size: 14 residues. Looked up from germline, CDR1 is LNHDA and CDR2 is SQIVND (reference sequence). V lost 0 bases, J lost 7 bases, and 5 bases stayed unmatched. CDR3 region: CASSIDGQGREQYF. As DNA, the CDR3 is TGTGCCAGTAGTATAGACGGACAGGGCCGTGAGCAGTACTTC.

The chain is built from TRBV19 and TRBJ1-2, with D possibly being TRBD1 (5 bases). V lost 4 bases, J lost 7 bases, and 25 bases lay in between. This CDR3 has 17 residues. Germline CDR1 is LNHDA and CDR2 is SQIVND (reference sequence). The CDR3 reads CASSTPTPGREGSGYTF. The CDR3 DNA reads TGTGCCAGTAGTACGCCGACCCCCGGCAGGGAAGGTAGTGGCTACACCTTC. The full variable domain, with the rest looked up from reference TRBV19 and TRBJ1-2, is DGGITQSPKYLFRKEGQNVTLSCEQNLNHDAMYWYRQDPGQGLRLIYYSQIVNDFQKGDIAEGYSVSREKKESFPLTVTSAQKNPTAFYLCASSTPTPGREGSGYTFGSGTRLTVV.

The chain combines TRBV7-2 with TRBJ1-1; 7 bases align to TRBD1. CDR3 length: 14 amino acids. From germline, CDR1 is SGHTA and CDR2 FQGNSA. Trimming took 4 bases from V and 1 from J; bases not matched to a gene: 3. CDR3 sequence reads: CASSSQGTNTEAFF. The DNA of the CDR3 is TGTGCCAGCAGCTCACAGGGGACGAACACTGAAGCTTTCTTT.

This rearrangement joins TRBV15 to TRBJ2-1, with D possibly TRBD2 on 5 matching bases. The ends were cut back, 5 bases at V and 5 bases at J, with 10 bases in the middle. In germline, CDR1 is LNHNV, CDR2 YYDKDF (reference sequence). The CDR3 is 13 amino acids. CDR3 protein: CATSPGRNNEQFF. In nucleotides, the CDR3 is TGTGCCACCAGCCCGGGGAGAAACAATGAGCAGTTCTTC.

V and J are TRBV18 and TRBJ2-3; TRBD2 matches at 10 bases. The V gene's germline CDR1 is KGHSH and CDR2 LQKENI. The CDR3 has 15 amino acids. The V gene end was trimmed by 4 bases and the J gene end by 2 bases; junction bases not matched to a gene: 3. CDR3: CASSRSGGVTDTQYF. DNA of the CDR3: TGTGCCAGCTCACGGAGCGGGGGGGTCACAGATACGCAGTATTTT. The whole variable domain, filled in from reference TRBV18 and TRBJ2-3, reads NAGVMQNPRHLVRRRGQEARLRCSPMKGHSHVYWYRQLPEEGLKFMVYLQKENIIDESGMPKERFSAEFPKEGPSILRIQQVVRGDSAAYFCASSRSGGVTDTQYFGPGTRLTVL.

The rearrangement uses TRBV18 and TRBJ1-1, with D perhaps TRBD1 (5 bases). V was pared by 3 bases and J by 1 base, with 18 bases between. CDR3 size: 17 residues. The germline gives CDR1 KGHSH, CDR2 LQKENI. Here the CDR3 reads CASSPPGTEGGNTEAFF. In DNA form, the CDR3 reads TGTGCCAGCTCACCTCCCGGGACGGAGGGAGGGAACACTGAAGCTTTCTTT.

CDR3 loop: CASSRRTGERDRDTIYF. The CDR3 DNA is TGTGCCAGCAGCCGTCGGACAGGGGAACGAGATCGGGACACCATATATTTT. The rearrangement uses TRBV11-2 and TRBJ1-3, with 9 bases matching TRBD1. This CDR3 is 17 amino acids long. Germline CDR1 and CDR2: SGHAT and FQNNGV. Trimming took 5 bases from V and 8 from J; bases not matched to a gene: 16.

This clone was detected a few times. The junction departs from the called germline gene at one end, perhaps through a read error. The rearrangement uses TRBV4-1 and TRBJ2-3, with 10 bases lining up with TRBD1. Germline-derived CDR1 and CDR2 are MGHRA and YSYEKL. The CDR3 consists of 17 residues. The DNA for the CDR3 is TGCGCCAGCAGCCCCGACAGGGGGCGAAGGTTAACAGATACGCCGTATTTT. Residues: CASSPDRGRRLTDTPYF.

This rearrangement joins TRBV30 to TRBJ2-5; D uncertain. This CDR3 comprises 12 residues. Trimming shortened V by 3 bases and J by 4 bases, and 9 bases separated the two germline ends. Germline CDR1 and CDR2: GTSNPN and SVGIG (reference sequence). The CDR3 loop is CAWSSQLETQYF. The CDR3 nucleotides are TGTGCCTGGAGCTCCCAGTTAGAGACCCAGTACTTC. The variable domain in full, with the rest retrieved from reference TRBV30 and TRBJ2-5, is SQTIHQWPATLVQPVGSPLSLECTVEGTSNPNLYWYRQAAGRGLQLLFYSVGIGQISSEVPQNLSASRPQDRQFILSSKKLLLSDSGFYLCAWSSQLETQYFGPGTRLLVL.

The J gene is TRBJ2-7, the V gene TRBV29-1, with D possibly being TRBD2 (6 bases). CDR3 length equals 12 residues. Germline CDR1 reads SQVTM; CDR2 reads ANQGSEA. V gave up 3 bases and J gave up 5 bases, with 11 bases separating them. The chain's CDR3 is CSVDAGPHEQYF. CDR3 DNA: TGCAGCGTTGACGCGGGACCCCACGAGCAGTACTTC.

This clone showed up just a few times. This chain connects TRBV28 to TRBJ1-5, with 9 bases aligning to TRBD1. CDR3 length: 15 amino acids. V shed 4 bases and J 5 bases; nucleotides not matched to a gene: 6. Germline CDR1 reads MDHEN; CDR2 reads SYDVKM. DNA of the CDR3: TGTGCCAGCAGTTCCCGACAGGGGGTTTATCAGCCCCAGCATTTT. Protein: CASSSRQGVYQPQHF.

This clone was recorded only once. The same CDR3 also results from other DNA sequences found in this sample. The chain employs TRBV7-6 and TRBJ2-7; 8 nucleotides match TRBD2. The V gene end was trimmed by 0 bases and the J gene end by 2 bases; junction bases not matched to a gene: 3. The CDR3 is 15 amino acids. From germline, CDR1 is SGHVS and CDR2 FNYEAQ. The CDR3 reads CASSLATSGAYEQYF. CDR3 in DNA: TGTGCCAGCAGCTTAGCCACTAGCGGTGCCTACGAGCAGTACTTC.

The chain combines TRBV18 with TRBJ2-5, with 10 bases that match TRBD1. The CDR3 totals 15 residues. Trimming cost V 3 bases and J 5 bases; bases outside gene matches: 6. Germline V lookup: CDR1 KGHSH, CDR2 LQKENI. DNA for the CDR3: TGTGCCAGCTCACCGACGACAGGGGGCGAGGAGACCCAGTACTTC. Translating it yields CASSPTTGGEETQYF.

The DNA of the CDR3 is TGTGCCAGCAGGACCCTAACCGGGGGTCGCGAAAAACTGTTTTTT. It translates to CASRTLTGGREKLFF. The chain recombines TRBV27 with TRBJ1-4, with D tentatively TRBD1 (5 bases). CDR1 MNHEY and CDR2 SMNVEV come from the germline V gene (reference sequence). The CDR3 loop spans 15 amino acids. V lost 6 bases to trimming and J lost 8 bases, with 19 bases between them.

The V and J genes are TRBV6-1 and TRBJ2-1; 11 bases align to TRBD2. This CDR3 spans 15 amino acids. Trimming at V came to 5 bases and at J to 7 bases, leaving 7 bases not matched to a gene. The germline gives CDR1 MNHNS, CDR2 SASEGT. In nucleotides, the CDR3 is TGTGCCAGCAGTTGGGGACTAGCGGTGGGGAATGAGCAGTTCTTC. Translating gives CASSWGLAVGNEQFF.

The chain employs TRBV4-3 and TRBJ1-4, with no clear D. V was trimmed by 4 bases and J by 0 bases, leaving 9 bases between them. Germline lookup yields CDR1 LGHNA and CDR2 YSLEER. This CDR3 is 15 amino acids long. CDR3 amino acids: CASSLGSTTNEKLFF. For the CDR3, the DNA is TGCGCCAGCAGCCTAGGGAGTACAACTAATGAAAAACTGTTTTTT.

CDR3 nucleotides: TGCGCCAGCAGCTTCGGAGGCACTAGGAGCTCCTACGAGCAGTACTTC. As protein: CASSFGGTRSSYEQYF. The V and J genes are TRBV5-1 and TRBJ2-7; a possible D gene is TRBD2 (5 bases). The CDR3 covers 16 residues. Trimming removed 2 bases from V and 0 bases from J, with 15 bases in between. CDR1 is SGHRS, CDR2 YFSETQ, per germline.

This chain uses TRBV19 with TRBJ2-1, with 11 bases matching TRBD2. This CDR3 contains 15 residues. V lost 6 bases, J lost 5 bases, and 6 bases stayed unmatched. In germline, CDR1 is LNHDA, CDR2 SQIVND (reference sequence). The CDR3 here is CASRTGTSGNNEQFF. The CDR3 DNA is TGTGCCAGTAGAACCGGGACTAGCGGTAACAATGAGCAGTTCTTC. The variable domain in full, completed from reference TRBV19 and TRBJ2-1, reads DGGITQSPKYLFRKEGQNVTLSCEQNLNHDAMYWYRQDPGQGLRLIYYSQIVNDFQKGDIAEGYSVSREKKESFPLTVTSAQKNPTAFYLCASRTGTSGNNEQFFGPGTRLTVL.

This sequence joins TRBV30 and TRBJ2-7; maybe TRBD1 (8 bases). Germline V gene lookup returns CDR1 GTSNPN and CDR2 SVGIG (reference sequence). This CDR3 comprises 15 residues. Trimming cost V 3 bases and J 3 bases, with 18 bases left between them. This CDR3 reads CAWSDDRGGIYEQYF. The CDR3 region has the DNA TGTGCCTGGAGCGACGACAGGGGAGGGATCTACGAGCAGTACTTC.

The gene calls are TRBV7-9 and TRBJ2-4; perhaps TRBD1 as D (6 bases). The CDR3 spans 14 residues. The germline V gene has CDR1 SEHNR and CDR2 FQNEAQ (reference sequence). V lost 3 bases, J lost 7 bases, and 13 bases lay in between. The CDR3 DNA reads TGTGCCAGCAGCTTCTCTAGCCAGGGGAACATTCAGTACTTC. Encoded protein: CASSFSSQGNIQYF.

J is TRBJ2-7 and V is TRBV5-1; the D gene is possibly TRBD2 (7 bases). CDR3 length: 14 amino acids. The ends were cut back, 5 bases at V and 3 bases at J, with 15 bases in the middle. Germline V gives CDR1 SGHRS, CDR2 YFSETQ. The CDR3 protein is CASRWSGGVYEQYF. The CDR3 region has the DNA TGCGCCAGCAGATGGTCGGGGGGCGTCTACGAGCAGTACTTC.

The chain carries TRBV28 and TRBJ2-5, with TRBD2 matching over 10 bases. The CDR3 extends over 17 amino acids. V lost 7 bases, J lost 4 bases, and 15 bases stayed unmatched. From germline, CDR1 is MDHEN and CDR2 SYDVKM. The CDR3 DNA reads TGTGCCAGCACCCCCGGCCAAGCTAGCGGGAGTACAGAGACCCAGTACTTC. It yields the protein CASTPGQASGSTETQYF.